The following is a T cell receptor beta chain sequence with its context. Each donor gave one heparinised blood draw averaging roughly 120 mL. Of the isolated RNA, all was reverse transcribed, and so the sequenced material was expressed TCRB transcripts. Sequenced by immunoSEQ multiplex PCR; TCRdb stores in-frame clones only, minus some. The sample lists roughly 140,000 clones, around 10% occurring once. This sample was included in a study of beta chain features in type 1 diabetes. CDR3 length: 16 residues. The trim removed 0 bases at V and 2 bases at J, leaving 6 bases unmatched. Germline CDR1 and CDR2: SGHRS and YFSETQ.

V is TRBV5-1 and J is TRBJ2-7; 9 bases fit TRBD1. Specimen: central memory CD4+ T cells from blood. The TCR originated in a man aged 18 to 29 in good health. Here the CDR3 DNA reads TGCGCCAGCAGCTTGGCGGCAGGGACAGGGACCTACGAGCAGTACTTC. Amino acid sequence: CASSLAAGTGTYEQYF.